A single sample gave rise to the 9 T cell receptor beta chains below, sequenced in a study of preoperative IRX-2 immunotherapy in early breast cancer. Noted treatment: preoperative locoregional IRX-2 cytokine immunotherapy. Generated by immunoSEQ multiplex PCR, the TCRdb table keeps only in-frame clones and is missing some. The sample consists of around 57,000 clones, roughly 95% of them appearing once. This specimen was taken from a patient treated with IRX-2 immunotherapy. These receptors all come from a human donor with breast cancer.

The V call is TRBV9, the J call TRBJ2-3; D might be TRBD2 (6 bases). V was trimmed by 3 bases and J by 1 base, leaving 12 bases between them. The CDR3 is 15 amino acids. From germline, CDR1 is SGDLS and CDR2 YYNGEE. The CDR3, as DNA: TGTGCCAGCAGCGCCCGGGAGAGGGGCACAGATACGCAGTATTTT. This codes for CASSARERGTDTQYF.

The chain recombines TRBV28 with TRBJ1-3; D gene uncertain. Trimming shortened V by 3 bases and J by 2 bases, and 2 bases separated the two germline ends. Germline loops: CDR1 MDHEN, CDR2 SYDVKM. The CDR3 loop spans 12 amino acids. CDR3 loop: CASSLAGNTIYF. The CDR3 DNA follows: TGTGCCAGCAGTTTGGCTGGAAACACCATATATTTT. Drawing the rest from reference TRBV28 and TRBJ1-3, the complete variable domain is DVKVTQSSRYLVKRTGEKVFLECVQDMDHENMFWYRQDPGLGLRLIYFSYDVKMKEKGDIPEGYSVSREKKERFSLILESASTNQTSMYLCASSLAGNTIYFGEGSWLTVV.

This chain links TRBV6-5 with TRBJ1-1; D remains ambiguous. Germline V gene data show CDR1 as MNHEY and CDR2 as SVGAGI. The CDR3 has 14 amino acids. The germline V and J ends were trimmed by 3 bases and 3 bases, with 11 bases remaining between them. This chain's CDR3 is CASSYGQWDTEAFF. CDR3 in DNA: TGTGCCAGCAGTTATGGGCAGTGGGACACTGAAGCTTTCTTT.

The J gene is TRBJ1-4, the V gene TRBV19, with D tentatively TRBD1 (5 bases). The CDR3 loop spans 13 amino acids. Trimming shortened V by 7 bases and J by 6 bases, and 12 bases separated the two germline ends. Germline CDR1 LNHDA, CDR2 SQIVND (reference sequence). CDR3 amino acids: CASNGGRDEKLFF. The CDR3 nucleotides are TGTGCCAGTAACGGGGGTAGGGATGAAAAACTGTTTTTT.

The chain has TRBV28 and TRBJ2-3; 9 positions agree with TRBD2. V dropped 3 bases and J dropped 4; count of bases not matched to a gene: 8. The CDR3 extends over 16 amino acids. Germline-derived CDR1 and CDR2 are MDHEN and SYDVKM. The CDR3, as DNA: TGTGCCAGCAGTTTTTCGGTAGCGGGAGAGGCAGATACGCAGTATTTT. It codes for CASSFSVAGEADTQYF.

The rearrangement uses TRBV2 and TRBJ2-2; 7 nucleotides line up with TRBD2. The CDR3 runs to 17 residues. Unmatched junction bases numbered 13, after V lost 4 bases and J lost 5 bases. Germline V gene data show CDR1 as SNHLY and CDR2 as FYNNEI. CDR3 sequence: CASSVRGAGSVTGELFF. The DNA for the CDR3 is TGTGCCAGCAGTGTAAGAGGAGCGGGAAGCGTAACCGGGGAGCTGTTTTTT.

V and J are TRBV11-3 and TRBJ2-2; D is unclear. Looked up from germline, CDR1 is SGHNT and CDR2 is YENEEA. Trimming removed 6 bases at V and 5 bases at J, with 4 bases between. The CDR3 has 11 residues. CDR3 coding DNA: TGTGCCAGCAGTAAGACCGGGGAGCTGTTTTTT. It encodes CASSKTGELFF.

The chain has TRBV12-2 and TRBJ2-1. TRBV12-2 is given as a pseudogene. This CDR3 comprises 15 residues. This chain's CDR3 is CASRLLSRAEGEQFF. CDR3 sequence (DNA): TGTGCAAGTCGCTTATTAAGCAGGGCAGAGGGTGAGCAGTTCTTC.

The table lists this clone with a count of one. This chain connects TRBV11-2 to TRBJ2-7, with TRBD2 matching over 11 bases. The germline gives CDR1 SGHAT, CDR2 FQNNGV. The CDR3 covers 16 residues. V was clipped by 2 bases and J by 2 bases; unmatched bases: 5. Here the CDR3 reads CASSLWASGGPYEQYF. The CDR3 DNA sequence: TGTGCCAGCAGCTTATGGGCTAGCGGGGGGCCCTACGAGCAGTACTTC.